This T cell receptor (beta chain) was identified during a study of blood T cells in healthy people across ages. This clonotype came up a few times. Sample-barcoded 5' priming and a J-beta primer mix drove a second PCR of about 7 to 12 cycles. Using its own MiXCR run on the 5' RACE reads, TCRdb lists one record per CDR3 protein. This sample has some 760,000 distinct CDR3 sequences, with more than 20% found just once. V was clipped by 4 bases and J by 6 bases, with 9 bases between them. Germline values: CDR1 SNHLY, CDR2 FYNNEI. The CDR3 loop spans 12 amino acids. These data were likewise used in another study, on T cells of mothers and their children. From that paper: Donors comprised three healthy Caucasian mothers plus their six children.

The sequenced sample consisted of blood. This chain links TRBV2 with TRBJ1-1; no clear D gene. The TCR sequence derives from a boy aged 5 to 17 in good health. CDR3 DNA sequence: TGTGCCAGCAGTGGATCGGGGTCTGAAGCTTTCTTT. This translates into CASSGSGSEAFF.